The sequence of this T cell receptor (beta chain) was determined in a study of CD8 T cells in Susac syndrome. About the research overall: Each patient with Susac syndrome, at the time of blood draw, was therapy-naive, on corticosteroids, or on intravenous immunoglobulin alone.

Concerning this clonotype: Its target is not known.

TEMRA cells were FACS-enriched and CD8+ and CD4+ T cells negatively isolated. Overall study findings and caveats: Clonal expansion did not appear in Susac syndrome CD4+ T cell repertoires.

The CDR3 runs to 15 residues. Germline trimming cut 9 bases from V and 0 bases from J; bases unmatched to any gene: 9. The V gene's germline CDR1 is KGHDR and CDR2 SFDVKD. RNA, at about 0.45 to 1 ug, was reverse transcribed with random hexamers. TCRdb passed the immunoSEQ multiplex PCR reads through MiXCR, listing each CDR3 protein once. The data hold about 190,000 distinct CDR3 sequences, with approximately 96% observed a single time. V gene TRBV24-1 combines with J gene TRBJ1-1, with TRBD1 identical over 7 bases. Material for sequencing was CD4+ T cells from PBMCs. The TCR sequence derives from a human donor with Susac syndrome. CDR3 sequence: CATRAQQGMNTEAFF. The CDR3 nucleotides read TGTGCCACCCGAGCTCAACAGGGGATGAACACTGAAGCTTTCTTT.